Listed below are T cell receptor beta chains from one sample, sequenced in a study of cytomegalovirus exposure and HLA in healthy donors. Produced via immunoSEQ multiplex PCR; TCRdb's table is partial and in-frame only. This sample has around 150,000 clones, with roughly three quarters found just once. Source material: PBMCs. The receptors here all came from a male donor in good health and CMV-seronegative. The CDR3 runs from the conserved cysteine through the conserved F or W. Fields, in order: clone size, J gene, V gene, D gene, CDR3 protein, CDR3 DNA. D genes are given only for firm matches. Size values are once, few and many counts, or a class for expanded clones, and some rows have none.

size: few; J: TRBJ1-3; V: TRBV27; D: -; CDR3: CASSLSGVSGNTIYF; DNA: TGTGCCAGCAGTTTATCTGGAGTTTCTGGAAACACCATATATTTT
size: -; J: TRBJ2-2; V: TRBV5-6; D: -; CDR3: CASSSVVSSFTGELFF; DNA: TGTGCCAGCAGCTCCGTAGTTAGCAGTTTCACCGGGGAGCTGTTTTTT
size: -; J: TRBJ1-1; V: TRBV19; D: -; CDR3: CASSISGVGEAFF; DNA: TGTGCCAGTAGTATATCAGGGGTTGGTGAAGCTTTCTTT
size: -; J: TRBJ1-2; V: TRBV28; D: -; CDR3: CASSWGDYGYTF; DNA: TGTGCCAGCAGTTGGGGCGACTATGGCTACACCTTC
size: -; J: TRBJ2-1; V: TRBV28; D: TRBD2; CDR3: CASRPRGGSYNEQFF; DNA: TGTGCCAGCCGCCCTCGCGGGGGTTCCTACAATGAGCAGTTCTTC
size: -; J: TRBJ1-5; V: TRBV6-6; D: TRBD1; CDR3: CASSYNRGSNQPQHF; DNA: TGTGCCAGCAGTTATAACAGGGGGAGCAATCAGCCCCAGCATTTT
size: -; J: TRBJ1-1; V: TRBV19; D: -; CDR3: CASIKQKNRRATEAFF; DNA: TGTGCCAGTATCAAGCAGAAGAACAGGAGGGCCACTGAAGCTTTCTTT
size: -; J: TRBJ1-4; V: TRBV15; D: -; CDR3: CATSRVGTNEKLFF; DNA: TGTGCCACCAGCAGAGTCGGGACTAATGAAAAACTGTTTTTT
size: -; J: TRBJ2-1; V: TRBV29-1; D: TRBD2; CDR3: CSVEMGLAGIYNEQFF; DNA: TGCAGCGTTGAAATGGGACTAGCGGGAATATACAATGAGCAGTTCTTC
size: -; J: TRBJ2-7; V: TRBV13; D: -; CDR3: CAGSPITPGLPSYEQYF; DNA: TGTGCCGGCAGCCCGATCACCCCGGGACTGCCCTCCTACGAGCAGTACTTC
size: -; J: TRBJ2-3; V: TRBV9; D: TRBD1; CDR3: CASSVRQGIDTQYF; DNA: TGTGCCAGCAGCGTAAGACAGGGGATAGATACGCAGTATTTT
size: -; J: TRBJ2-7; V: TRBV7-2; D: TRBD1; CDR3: CASSLVGQGFYEQYF; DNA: TGTGCCAGCAGCTTAGTTGGACAGGGGTTTTACGAGCAGTACTTC
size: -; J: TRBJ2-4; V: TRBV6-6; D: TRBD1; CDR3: CASSYGGQGVNIQYF; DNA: TGTGCCAGCAGTTACGGGGGACAGGGAGTGAACATTCAGTACTTC
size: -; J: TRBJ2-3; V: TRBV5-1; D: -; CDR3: CASSLRQGRAGTDTQYF; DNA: TGCGCCAGCAGCCTCCGCCAGGGCAGGGCAGGCACAGATACGCAGTATTTT
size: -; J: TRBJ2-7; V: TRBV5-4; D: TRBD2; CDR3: CASSSKTSATYEQYF; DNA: TGTGCCAGCAGCTCAAAGACTAGCGCAACCTACGAGCAGTACTTC
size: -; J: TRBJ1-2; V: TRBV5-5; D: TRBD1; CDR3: CASSWPGQGVGYTF; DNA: TGTGCCAGCAGCTGGCCGGGACAGGGGGTTGGCTACACCTTC
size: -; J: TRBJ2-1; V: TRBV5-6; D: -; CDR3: CASSSNLGGYNEQFF; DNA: TGTGCCAGCAGCTCAAACCTAGGAGGCTACAATGAGCAGTTCTTC
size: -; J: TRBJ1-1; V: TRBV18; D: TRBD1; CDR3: CASSNTQGANTEAFF; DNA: TGTGCCAGCTCCAATACACAGGGGGCGAACACTGAAGCTTTCTTT
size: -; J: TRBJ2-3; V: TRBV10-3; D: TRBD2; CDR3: CAIRRRGERETMADTQYF; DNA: TGTGCCATCAGACGCCGCGGGGAGCGGGAGACGATGGCAGATACGCAGTATTTT
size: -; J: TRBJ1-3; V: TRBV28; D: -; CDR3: CASSSTGTRHTIYF; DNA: TGTGCCAGCAGTTCCACAGGGACGCGGCACACCATATATTTT
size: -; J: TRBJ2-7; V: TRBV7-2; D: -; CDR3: CASSFGRGFPYEQYF; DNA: TGTGCCAGCAGCTTCGGCAGGGGATTCCCTTACGAGCAGTACTTC
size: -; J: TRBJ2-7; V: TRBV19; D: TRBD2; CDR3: CASSILRGSSYEQYF; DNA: TGTGCCAGTAGTATTTTGCGGGGGAGCTCCTACGAGCAGTACTTC
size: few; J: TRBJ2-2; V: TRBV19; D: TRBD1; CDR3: CASKDRGRSTGELFF; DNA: TGTGCCAGCAAAGACAGGGGAAGATCCACCGGGGAGCTGTTTTTT
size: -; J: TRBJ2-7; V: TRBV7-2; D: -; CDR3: CASSSGGTAYEQYF; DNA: TGTGCCAGCAGCTCAGGGGGGACGGCCTACGAGCAGTACTTC
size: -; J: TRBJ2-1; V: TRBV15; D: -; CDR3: CATSRARAGAYNEQFF; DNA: TGTGCCACCAGCAGAGCCCGGGCGGGGGCTTACAATGAGCAGTTCTTC
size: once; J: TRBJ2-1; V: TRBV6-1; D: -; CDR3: CAGGGGGPGHNEQFF; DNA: TGTGCCGGCGGGGGAGGGGGGCCAGGTCACAATGAGCAGTTCTTC
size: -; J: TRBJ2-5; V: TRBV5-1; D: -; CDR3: CASSLVAGSETQYF; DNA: TGCGCCAGCAGCTTGGTGGCAGGGTCGGAGACCCAGTACTTC
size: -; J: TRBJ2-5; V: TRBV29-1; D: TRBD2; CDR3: CSVETGRETQYF; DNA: TGCAGCGTTGAGACCGGGAGGGAGACCCAGTACTTC
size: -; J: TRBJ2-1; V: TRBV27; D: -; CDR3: CASSLEGGDDEQFF; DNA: TGTGCCAGCAGTTTGGAGGGCGGGGACGATGAGCAGTTCTTC
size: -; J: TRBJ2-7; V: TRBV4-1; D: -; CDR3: CASSQDPISGPYEQYF; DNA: TGCGCCAGCAGCCAAGATCCGATTAGCGGTCCCTACGAGCAGTACTTC
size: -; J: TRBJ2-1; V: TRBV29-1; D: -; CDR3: CSVAGSAYNEQFF; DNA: TGCAGCGTTGCAGGGTCTGCCTACAATGAGCAGTTCTTC
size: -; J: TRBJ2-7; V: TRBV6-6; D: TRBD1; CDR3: CASSYHDRVYEQYF; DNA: TGTGCCAGCAGTTATCACGACAGGGTGTACGAGCAGTACTTC
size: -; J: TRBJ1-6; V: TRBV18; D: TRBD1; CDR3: CASSPQAGTGDSPLHF; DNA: TGTGCCAGCTCACCACAAGCCGGGACAGGGGATTCACCCCTCCACTTT
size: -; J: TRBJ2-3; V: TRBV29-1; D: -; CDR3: CSAAQASTDTQYF; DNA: TGCAGCGCCGCCCAGGCTAGCACAGATACGCAGTATTTT
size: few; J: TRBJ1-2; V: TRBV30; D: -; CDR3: CAWYRVGGYTF; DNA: TGTGCCTGGTACAGGGTGGGAGGCTACACCTTC
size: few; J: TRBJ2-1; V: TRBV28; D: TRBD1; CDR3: CAISGTGGPLSYNEQFF; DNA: TGTGCCATCTCGGGGACAGGGGGTCCCTTGTCGTACAATGAGCAGTTCTTC
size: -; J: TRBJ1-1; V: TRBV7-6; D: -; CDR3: CASSLPFKGSVIANTEAFF; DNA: TGTGCCAGCAGCTTACCCTTCAAGGGGTCGGTCATAGCGAACACTGAAGCTTTCTTT
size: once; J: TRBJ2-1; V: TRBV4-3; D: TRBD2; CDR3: CASSPWLADSNEQFF; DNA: TGCGCCAGCAGCCCGTGGCTAGCGGACTCCAATGAGCAGTTCTTC
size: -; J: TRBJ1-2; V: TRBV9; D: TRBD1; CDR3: CASSGGTAYNYGYTF; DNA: TGTGCCAGCAGCGGAGGGACAGCCTATAACTATGGCTACACCTTC
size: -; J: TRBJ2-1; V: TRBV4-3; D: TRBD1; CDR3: CASSQDRNNEQFF; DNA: TGCGCCAGCAGCCAGGACAGGAACAATGAGCAGTTCTTC
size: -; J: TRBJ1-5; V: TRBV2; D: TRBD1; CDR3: CASSVGDRGRHF; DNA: TGTGCCAGCAGTGTGGGGGACAGGGGGCGGCATTTT
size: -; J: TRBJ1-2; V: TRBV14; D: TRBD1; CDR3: CASSQTQGNYGYTF; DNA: TGTGCCAGCAGCCAGACACAGGGGAACTATGGCTACACCTTC
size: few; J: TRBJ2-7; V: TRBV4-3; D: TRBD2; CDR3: CASSQERLADYEQYF; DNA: TGCGCCAGCAGCCAAGAGCGGCTAGCGGACTACGAGCAGTACTTC
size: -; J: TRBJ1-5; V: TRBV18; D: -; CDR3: CASSPSGGDVQPQHF; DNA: TGTGCCAGCTCCCCCTCGGGGGGGGATGTTCAGCCCCAGCATTTT
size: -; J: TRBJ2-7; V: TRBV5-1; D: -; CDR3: CASSLGAGDEQYF; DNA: TGCGCCAGCAGCTTGGGGGCAGGGGACGAGCAGTACTTC
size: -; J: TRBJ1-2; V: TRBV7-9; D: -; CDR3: CASSLTPPTGAYGYTF; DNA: TGTGCCAGCAGCTTAACCCCCCCGACAGGCGCCTATGGCTACACCTTC
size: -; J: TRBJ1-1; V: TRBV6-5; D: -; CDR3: CASSYGVWGDGTEAFF; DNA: TGTGCCAGCAGTTACGGAGTTTGGGGGGATGGGACTGAAGCTTTCTTT
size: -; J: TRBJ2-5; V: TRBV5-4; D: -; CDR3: CASSLQGQETQYF; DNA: TGTGCCAGCAGCTTGCAGGGGCAAGAGACCCAGTACTTC
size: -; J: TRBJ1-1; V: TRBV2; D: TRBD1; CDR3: CASSVKGANTEAFF; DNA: TGTGCCAGCAGTGTGAAGGGGGCGAACACTGAAGCTTTCTTT
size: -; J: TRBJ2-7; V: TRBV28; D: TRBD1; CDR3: CASTSDRGSYEQYF; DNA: TGTGCCAGCACCTCCGACAGGGGCTCCTACGAGCAGTACTTC
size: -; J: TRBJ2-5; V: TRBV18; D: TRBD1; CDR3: CASRRDRGETQYF; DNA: TGTGCCAGCCGAAGGGACAGGGGGGAGACCCAGTACTTC